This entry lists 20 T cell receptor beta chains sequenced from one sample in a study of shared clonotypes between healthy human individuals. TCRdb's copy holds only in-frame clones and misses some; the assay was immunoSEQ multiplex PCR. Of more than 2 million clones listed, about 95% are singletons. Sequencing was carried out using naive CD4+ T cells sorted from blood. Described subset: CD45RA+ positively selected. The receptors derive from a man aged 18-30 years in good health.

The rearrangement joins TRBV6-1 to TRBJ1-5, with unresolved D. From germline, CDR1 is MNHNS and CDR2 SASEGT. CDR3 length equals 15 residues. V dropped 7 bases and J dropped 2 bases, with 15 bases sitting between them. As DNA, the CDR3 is TGTGCCAGCACCTCCGGCCCGGAGGGCAATCAGCCCCAGCATTTT. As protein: CASTSGPEGNQPQHF.

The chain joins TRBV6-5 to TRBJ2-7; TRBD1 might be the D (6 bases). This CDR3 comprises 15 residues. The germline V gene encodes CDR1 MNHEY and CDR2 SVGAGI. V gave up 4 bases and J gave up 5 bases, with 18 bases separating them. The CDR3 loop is CASSFTPQGYHEQYF. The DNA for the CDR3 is TGTGCCAGCAGTTTCACCCCCCAGGGGTACCACGAGCAGTACTTC.

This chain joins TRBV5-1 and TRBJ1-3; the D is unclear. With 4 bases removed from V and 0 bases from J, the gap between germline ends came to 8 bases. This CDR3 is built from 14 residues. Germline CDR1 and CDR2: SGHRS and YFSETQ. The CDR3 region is CASSPTSSGNTIYF. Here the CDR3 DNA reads TGCGCCAGCAGCCCTACAAGCTCTGGAAACACCATATATTTT.

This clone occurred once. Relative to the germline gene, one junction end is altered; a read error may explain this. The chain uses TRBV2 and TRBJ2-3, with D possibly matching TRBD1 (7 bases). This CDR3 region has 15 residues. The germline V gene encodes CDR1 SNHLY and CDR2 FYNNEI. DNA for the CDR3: TGTGCCAGCAGGGAAGAGACAGGGACTACAGATACGCAGTATTTT. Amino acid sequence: CASREETGTTDTQYF.

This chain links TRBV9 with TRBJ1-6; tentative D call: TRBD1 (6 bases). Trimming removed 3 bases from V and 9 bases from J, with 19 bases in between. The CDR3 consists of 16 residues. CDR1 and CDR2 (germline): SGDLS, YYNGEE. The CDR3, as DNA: TGTGCCAGCAGCGCCGAGGGGGGAAAGGGATTTTCACCCCTCCACTTT. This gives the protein CASSAEGGKGFSPLHF.

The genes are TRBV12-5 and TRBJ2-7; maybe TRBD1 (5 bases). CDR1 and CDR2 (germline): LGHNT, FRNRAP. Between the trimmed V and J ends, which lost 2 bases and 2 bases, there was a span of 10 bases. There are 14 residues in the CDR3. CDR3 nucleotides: TGTGCTAGTGGTTTGAGGGGCGGCCCCTACGAGCAGTACTTC. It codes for CASGLRGGPYEQYF.

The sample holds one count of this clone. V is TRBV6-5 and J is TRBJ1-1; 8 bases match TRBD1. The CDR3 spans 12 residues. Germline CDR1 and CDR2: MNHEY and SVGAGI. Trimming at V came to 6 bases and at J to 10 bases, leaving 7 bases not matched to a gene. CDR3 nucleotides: TGTGCCAGCAGAGAAGCAGGGGGCCCAGCTTTCTTT. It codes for CASREAGGPAFF.

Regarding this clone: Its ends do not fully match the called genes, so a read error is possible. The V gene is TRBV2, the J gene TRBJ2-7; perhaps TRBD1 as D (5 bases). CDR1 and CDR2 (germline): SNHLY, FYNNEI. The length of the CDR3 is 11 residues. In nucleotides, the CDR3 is TGTGCCAGCAGTGTTCCAGGGCCCTGTCGCTTC. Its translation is CASSVPGPCRF.

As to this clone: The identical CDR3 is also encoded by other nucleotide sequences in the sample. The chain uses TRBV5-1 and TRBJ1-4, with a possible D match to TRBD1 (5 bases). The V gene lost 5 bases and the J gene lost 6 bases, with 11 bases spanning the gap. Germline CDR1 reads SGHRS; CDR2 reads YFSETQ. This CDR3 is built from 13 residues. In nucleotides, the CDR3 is TGCGCCAGCAGTCCAGGGCTCGATGAAAAACTGTTTTTT. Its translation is CASSPGLDEKLFF.

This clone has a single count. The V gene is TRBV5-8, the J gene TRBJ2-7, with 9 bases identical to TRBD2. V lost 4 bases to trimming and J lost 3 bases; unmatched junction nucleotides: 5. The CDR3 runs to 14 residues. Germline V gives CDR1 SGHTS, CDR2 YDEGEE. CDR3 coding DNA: TGTGCCAGCAGCAGGGGACTAGCCATCTACGAGCAGTACTTC. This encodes CASSRGLAIYEQYF.

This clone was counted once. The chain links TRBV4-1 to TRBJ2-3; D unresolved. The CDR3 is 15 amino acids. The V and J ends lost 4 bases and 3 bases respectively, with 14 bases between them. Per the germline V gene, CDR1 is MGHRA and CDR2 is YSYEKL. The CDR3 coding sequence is TGCGCCAGCAGCCGAGATGGGCGTGGTACAGATACGCAGTATTTT. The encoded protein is CASSRDGRGTDTQYF.

DNA of the CDR3: TGTGCCAGTAGTATTGTCCCGCGGAGTGAGCAGTTCTTC. Its translation is CASSIVPRSEQFF. The V gene is TRBV19, the J gene TRBJ2-1; D unresolved. This CDR3 region has 13 residues. In germline, CDR1 is LNHDA, CDR2 SQIVND (reference sequence). With 3 bases removed from V and 9 bases from J, the gap between germline ends came to 12 bases.

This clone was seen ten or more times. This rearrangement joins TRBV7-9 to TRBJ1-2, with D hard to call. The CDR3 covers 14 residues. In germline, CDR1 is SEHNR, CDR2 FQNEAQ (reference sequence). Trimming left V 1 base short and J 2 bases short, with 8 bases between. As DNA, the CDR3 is TGTGCCAGCAGCTTAGGGCGGCTCAACTATGGCTACACCTTC. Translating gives CASSLGRLNYGYTF.

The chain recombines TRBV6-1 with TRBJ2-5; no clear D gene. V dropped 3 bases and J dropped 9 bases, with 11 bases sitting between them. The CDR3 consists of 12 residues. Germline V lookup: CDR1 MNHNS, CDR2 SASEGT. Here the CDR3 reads CASSDPPSAQYF. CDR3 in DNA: TGTGCCAGCAGTGATCCACCCTCGGCCCAGTACTTC.

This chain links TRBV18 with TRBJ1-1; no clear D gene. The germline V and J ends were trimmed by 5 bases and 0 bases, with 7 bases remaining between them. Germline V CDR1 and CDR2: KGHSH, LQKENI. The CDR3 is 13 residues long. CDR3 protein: CASSGNLNTEAFF. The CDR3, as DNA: TGTGCCAGCTCAGGTAATTTGAACACTGAAGCTTTCTTT.

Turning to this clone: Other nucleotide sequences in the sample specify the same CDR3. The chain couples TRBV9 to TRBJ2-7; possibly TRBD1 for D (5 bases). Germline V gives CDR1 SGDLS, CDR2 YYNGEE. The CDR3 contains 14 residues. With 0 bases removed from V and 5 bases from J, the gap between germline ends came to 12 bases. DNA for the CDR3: TGTGCCAGCAGCGTAGCACAAGGGGCCCACGAGCAGTACTTC. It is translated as CASSVAQGAHEQYF. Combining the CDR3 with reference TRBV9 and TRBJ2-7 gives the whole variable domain DSGVTQTPKHLITATGQRVTLRCSPRSGDLSVYWYQQSLDQGLQFLIQYYNGEERAKGNILERFSAQQFPDLHSELNLSSLELGDSALYFCASSVAQGAHEQYFGPGTRLTVT.

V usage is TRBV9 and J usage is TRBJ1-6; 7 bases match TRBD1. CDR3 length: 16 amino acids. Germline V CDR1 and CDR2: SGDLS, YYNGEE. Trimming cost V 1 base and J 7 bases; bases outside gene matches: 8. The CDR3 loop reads CASSVRGDRANSPLHF. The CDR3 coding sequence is TGTGCCAGCAGCGTAAGGGGTGACAGGGCAAATTCACCCCTCCACTTT.

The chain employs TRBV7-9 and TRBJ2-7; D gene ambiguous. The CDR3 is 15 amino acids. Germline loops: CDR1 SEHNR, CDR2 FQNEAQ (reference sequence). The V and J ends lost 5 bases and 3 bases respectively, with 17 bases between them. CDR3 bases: TGTGCCAGCAGCCCCCAAGATAGCACACTCTACGAGCAGTACTTC. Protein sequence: CASSPQDSTLYEQYF.

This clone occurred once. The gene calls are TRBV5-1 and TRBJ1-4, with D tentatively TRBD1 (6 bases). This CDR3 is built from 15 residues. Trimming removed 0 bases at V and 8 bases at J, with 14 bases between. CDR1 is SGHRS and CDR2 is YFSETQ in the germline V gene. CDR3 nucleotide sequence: TGCGCCAGCAGCTTGGCCCCAGGGGCTGGCGAAAAACTGTTTTTT. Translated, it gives CASSLAPGAGEKLFF.

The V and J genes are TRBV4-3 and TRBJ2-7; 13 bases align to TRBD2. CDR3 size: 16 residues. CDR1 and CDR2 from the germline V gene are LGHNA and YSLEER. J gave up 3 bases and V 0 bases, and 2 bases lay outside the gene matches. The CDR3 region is CASSQDRTSGSYEQYF. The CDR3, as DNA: TGCGCCAGCAGCCAAGATAGGACTAGCGGGAGCTACGAGCAGTACTTC.